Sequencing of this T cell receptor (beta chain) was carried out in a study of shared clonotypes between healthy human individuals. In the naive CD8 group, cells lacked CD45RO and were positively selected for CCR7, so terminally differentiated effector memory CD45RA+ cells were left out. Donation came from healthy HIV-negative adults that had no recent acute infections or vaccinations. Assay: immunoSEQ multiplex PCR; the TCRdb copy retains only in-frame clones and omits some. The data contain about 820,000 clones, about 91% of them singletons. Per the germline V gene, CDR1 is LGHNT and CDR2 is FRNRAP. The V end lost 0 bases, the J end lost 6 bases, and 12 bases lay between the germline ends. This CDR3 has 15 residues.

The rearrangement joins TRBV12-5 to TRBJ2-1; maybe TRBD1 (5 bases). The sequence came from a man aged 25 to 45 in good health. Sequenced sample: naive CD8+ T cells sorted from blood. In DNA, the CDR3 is TGTGCTAGTGGTTTGGTAGGGCAGGGATCCAATGAGCAGTTCTTC. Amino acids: CASGLVGQGSNEQFF.